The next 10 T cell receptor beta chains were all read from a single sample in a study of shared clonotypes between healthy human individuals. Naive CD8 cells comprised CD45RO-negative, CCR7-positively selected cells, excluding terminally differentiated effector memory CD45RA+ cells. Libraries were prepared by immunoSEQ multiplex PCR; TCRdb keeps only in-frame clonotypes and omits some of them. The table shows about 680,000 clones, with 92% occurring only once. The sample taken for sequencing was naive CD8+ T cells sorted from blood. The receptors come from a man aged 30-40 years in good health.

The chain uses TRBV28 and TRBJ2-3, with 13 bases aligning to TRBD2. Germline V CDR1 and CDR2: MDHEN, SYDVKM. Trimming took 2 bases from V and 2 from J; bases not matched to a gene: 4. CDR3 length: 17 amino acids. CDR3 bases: TGTGCCAGCAGTTTAAGTACTAGCGGGAGGGACACAGATACGCAGTATTTT. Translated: CASSLSTSGRDTDTQYF.

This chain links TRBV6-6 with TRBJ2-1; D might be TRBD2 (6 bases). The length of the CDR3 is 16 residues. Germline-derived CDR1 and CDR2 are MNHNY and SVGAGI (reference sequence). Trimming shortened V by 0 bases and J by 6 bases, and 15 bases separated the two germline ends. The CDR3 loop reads CASSYSRRERGNEQFF. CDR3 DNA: TGTGCCAGCAGTTACTCGCGTCGGGAGAGAGGCAATGAGCAGTTCTTC.

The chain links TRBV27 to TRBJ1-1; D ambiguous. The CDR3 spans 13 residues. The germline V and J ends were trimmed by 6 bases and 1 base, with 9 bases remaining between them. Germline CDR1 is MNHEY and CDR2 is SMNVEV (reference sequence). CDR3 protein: CASRLAPNTEAFF. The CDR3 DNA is TGTGCCAGCAGGTTGGCACCGAACACTGAAGCTTTCTTT.

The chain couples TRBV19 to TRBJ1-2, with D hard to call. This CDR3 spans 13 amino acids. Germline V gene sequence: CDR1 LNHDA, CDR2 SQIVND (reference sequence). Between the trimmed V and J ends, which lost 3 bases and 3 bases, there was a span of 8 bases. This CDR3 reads CASSIIQHYGYTF. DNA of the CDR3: TGTGCCAGTAGTATCATACAGCACTATGGCTACACCTTC.

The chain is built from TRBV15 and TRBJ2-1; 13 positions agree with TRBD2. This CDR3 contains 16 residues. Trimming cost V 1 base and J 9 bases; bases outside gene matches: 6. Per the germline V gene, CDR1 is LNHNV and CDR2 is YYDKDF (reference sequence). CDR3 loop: CATSRGRTSGSPEQFF. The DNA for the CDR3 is TGTGCCACCAGCAGAGGCCGGACTAGCGGGAGTCCTGAGCAGTTCTTC.

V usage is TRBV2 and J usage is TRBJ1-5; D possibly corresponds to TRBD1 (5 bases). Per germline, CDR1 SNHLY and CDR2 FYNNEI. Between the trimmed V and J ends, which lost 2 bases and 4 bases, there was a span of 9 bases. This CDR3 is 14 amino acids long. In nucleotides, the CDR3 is TGTGCCAGCAGTGAATCAGGGTGGAATCAGCCCCAGCATTTT. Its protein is CASSESGWNQPQHF.

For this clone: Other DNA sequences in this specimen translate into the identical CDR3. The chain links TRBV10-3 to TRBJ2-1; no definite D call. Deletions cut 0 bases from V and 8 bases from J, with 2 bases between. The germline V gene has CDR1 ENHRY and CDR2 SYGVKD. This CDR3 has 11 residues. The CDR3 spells CAISESYEQFF. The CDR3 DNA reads TGTGCCATCAGTGAGTCCTATGAGCAGTTCTTC.

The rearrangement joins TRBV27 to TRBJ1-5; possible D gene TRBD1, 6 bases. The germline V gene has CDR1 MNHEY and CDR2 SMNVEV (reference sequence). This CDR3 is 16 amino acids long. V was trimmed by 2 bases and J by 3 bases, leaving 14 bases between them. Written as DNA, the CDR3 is TGTGCCAGCAGTTTAGGCTCACAGGGATACAATCAGCCCCAGCATTTT. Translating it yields CASSLGSQGYNQPQHF.

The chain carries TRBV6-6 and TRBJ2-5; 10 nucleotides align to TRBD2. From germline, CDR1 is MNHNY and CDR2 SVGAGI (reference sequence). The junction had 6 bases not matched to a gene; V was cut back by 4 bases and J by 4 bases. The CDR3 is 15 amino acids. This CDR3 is CASSSLLAGRETQYF. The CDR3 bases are TGTGCCAGCAGTTCTCTACTAGCGGGAAGAGAGACCCAGTACTTC.

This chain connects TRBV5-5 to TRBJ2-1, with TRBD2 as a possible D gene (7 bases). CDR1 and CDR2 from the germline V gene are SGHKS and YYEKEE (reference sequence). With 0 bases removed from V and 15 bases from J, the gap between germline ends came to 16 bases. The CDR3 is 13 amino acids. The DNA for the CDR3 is TGTGCCAGCAGCTTGGAGGGGGACTATTCGATGTTCTTC. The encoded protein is CASSLEGDYSMFF.